This T cell receptor beta chain was documented in a study of early T cells in non-severe SARS-CoV-2 infection. Looking at the study overall: Sequencing targeted bulk RNA from unsorted whole blood, leaving chains unpaired. General study points: Anti-spike CD8 responses were favored by VDJdb matching, which missed private and CD4 specificities.

In the library, individual cDNA molecules carried attached unique molecular identifiers. Via MiXCR, TCRdb re-called the 5' RACE reads, giving one row per CDR3 protein. This table has 80,000 to 100,000 distinct CDR3 sequences, 9% to 15% appearing once. Germline CDR1 SGHRS, CDR2 YFSETQ. This CDR3 region has 15 residues. Germline trimming cut 1 base from V and 8 bases from J; bases unmatched to any gene: 8. This clonotype was detected only a few times. The antigen is not known. This receptor was taken from an adult who was a healthcare worker with PCR-confirmed SARS-CoV-2 infection or an uninfected control (not recorded which). Sequencing used whole blood. The chain links TRBV5-1 to TRBJ2-1; TRBD2 matches at 8 bases. The CDR3 here is CASSLSGSSVDEQFF. CDR3 bases: TGCGCCAGCAGCTTGAGCGGGAGTAGCGTTGATGAGCAGTTCTTC. Together with reference TRBV5-1 and TRBJ2-1, the CDR3 gives the full variable domain: KAGVTQTPRYLIKTRGQQVTLSCSPISGHRSVSWYQQTPGQGLQFLFEYFSETQRNKGNFPGRFSGRQFSNSRSEMNVSTLELGDSALYLCASSLSGSSVDEQFFGPGTRLTVL.